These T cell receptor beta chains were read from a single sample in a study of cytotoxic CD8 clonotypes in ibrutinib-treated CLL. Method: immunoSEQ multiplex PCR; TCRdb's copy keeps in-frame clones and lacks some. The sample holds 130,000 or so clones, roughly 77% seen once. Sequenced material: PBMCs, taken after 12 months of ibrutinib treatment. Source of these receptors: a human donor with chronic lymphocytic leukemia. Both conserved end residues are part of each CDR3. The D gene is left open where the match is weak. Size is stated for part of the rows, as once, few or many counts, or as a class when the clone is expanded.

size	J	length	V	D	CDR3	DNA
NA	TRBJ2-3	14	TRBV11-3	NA	CANSSTRDKDTQYF	TGTGCCAACAGCTCGACTAGGGATAAAGATACGCAGTATTTT
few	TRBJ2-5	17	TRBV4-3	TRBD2	CASSQDVAGGPRETQYF	TGCGCCAGCAGCCAAGATGTAGCGGGAGGGCCTCGGGAGACCCAGTACTTC
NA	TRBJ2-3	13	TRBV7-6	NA	CASSSSRGDTQYF	TGTGCCAGCAGCTCGTCTAGGGGTGATACGCAGTATTTT
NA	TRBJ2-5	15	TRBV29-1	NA	CSVERGSGMEETQYF	TGCAGCGTTGAACGGGGGTCAGGAATGGAGGAGACCCAGTACTTC
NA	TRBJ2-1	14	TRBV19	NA	CASSIDLPKGEQFF	TGTGCCAGTAGTATAGATCTGCCCAAAGGTGAGCAGTTCTTC
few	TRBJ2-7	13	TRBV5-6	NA	CASSFGVVYEQYF	TGTGCCAGCAGCTTCGGTGTGGTCTACGAGCAGTACTTC
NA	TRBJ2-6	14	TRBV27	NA	CASRDISGANVLTF	TGTGCCAGCAGGGACATCTCTGGGGCCAACGTCCTGACTTTC
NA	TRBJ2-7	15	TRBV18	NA	CASSQTVRSSYGQYF	TGTGCCAGCTCGCAGACGGTTCGAAGCTCCTACGGGCAGTACTTC
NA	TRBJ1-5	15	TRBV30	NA	CAWSALGRRDQPQHF	TGTGCCTGGAGTGCCCTCGGGCGCCGAGATCAGCCCCAGCATTTT
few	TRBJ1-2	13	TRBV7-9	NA	CASSLGGSDGYTF	TGTGCCAGCAGCTTAGGAGGGTCGGATGGCTACACCTTC
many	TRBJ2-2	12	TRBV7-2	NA	CASSFYTGELFF	TGTGCCAGCAGCTTCTACACCGGGGAGCTGTTTTTT
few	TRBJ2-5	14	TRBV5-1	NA	CASSSGTTQETQYF	TGCGCCAGCAGCTCCGGGACCACACAAGAGACCCAGTACTTC
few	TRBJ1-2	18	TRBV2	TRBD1	CASSVGTGKSGGSYGYTF	TGTGCCAGCAGTGTAGGGACAGGGAAGAGCGGGGGGTCCTATGGCTACACCTTC
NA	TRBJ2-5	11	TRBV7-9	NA	CASSFLETQYF	TGTGCCAGCAGCTTCTTAGAGACCCAGTACTTC
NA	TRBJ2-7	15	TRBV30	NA	CAWSDPKGMMNEQYF	TGTGCCTGGAGTGACCCTAAAGGGATGATGAACGAGCAGTACTTC
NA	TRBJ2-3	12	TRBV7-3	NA	CASSLLSDTQYF	TGTGCCAGCAGCTTACTCTCAGATACGCAGTATTTT
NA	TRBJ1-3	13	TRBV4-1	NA	CASSQEPLSTIYF	TGTGCCAGCAGCCAAGAACCCCTAAGTACCATATATTTT
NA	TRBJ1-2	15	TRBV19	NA	CASSILSQGNYGYTF	TGTGCCAGTAGTATCTTAAGCCAGGGGAACTATGGCTACACCTTC
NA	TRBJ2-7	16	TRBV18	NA	CASSPQTGTLGYEQYF	TGTGCCAGCTCACCGCAAACAGGGACACTCGGCTACGAGCAGTACTTC
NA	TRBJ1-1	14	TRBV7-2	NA	CASSLEGRGTEAFF	TGTGCCAGCAGCTTGGAGGGGAGAGGAACTGAAGCTTTCTTT
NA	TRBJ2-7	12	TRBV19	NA	CASSIPYREQYF	TGTGCCAGTAGTATCCCCTACAGGGAGCAGTACTTC
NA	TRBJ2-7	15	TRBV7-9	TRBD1	CASSLDRDPPPEQYF	TGTGCCAGCAGCCTAGACAGGGACCCACCCCCCGAGCAGTACTTC
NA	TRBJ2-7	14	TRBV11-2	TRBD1	CASSKTGQSYEQYF	TGTGCCAGCAGCAAAACGGGACAGAGCTACGAGCAGTACTTC
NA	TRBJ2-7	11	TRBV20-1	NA	CSVSPRYEQYF	TGCAGTGTTAGCCCCAGATACGAGCAGTACTTC
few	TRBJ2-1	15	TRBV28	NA	CASSPRGIGYNEQFF	TGTGCCAGCAGCCCTAGAGGGATAGGCTACAATGAGCAGTTCTTC
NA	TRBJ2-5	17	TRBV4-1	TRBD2	CASSQDWVAGGLETQYF	TGCGCCAGCAGCCAAGATTGGGTAGCGGGAGGGCTAGAGACCCAGTACTTC
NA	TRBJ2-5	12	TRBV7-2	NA	CASSFGSETQYF	TGTGCCAGCAGCTTCGGATCAGAGACCCAGTACTTC
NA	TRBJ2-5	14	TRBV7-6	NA	CASRRGFLQETQYF	TGTGCCAGCAGAAGGGGGTTTCTCCAAGAGACCCAGTACTTC